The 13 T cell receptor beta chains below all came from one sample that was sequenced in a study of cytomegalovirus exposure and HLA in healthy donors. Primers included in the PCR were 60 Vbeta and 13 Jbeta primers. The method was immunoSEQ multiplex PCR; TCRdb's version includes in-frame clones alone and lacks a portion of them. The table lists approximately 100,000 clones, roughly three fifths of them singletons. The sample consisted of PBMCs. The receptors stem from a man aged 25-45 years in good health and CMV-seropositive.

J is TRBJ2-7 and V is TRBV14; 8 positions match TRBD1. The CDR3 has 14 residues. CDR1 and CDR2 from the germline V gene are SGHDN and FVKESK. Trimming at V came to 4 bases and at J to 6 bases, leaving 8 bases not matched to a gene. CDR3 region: CASSRASTGGEQYF. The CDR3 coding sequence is TGTGCCAGCAGCCGCGCAAGTACAGGGGGCGAGCAGTACTTC.

The DNA of the CDR3 is TGCGCCAGCAGCCCCGGACAAGGCACAGATACGCAGTATTTT. This codes for CASSPGQGTDTQYF. The rearrangement joins TRBV5-1 to TRBJ2-3, with D tentatively TRBD1 (5 bases). The CDR3 is 14 residues long. CDR1 is SGHRS and CDR2 is YFSETQ in the germline V gene. Deletions cut 4 bases from V and 1 base from J, with 10 bases between.

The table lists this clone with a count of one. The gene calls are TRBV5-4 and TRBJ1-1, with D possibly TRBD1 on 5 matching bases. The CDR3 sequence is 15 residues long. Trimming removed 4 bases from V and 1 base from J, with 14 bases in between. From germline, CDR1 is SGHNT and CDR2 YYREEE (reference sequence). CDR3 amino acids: CASSAPDRSNTEAFF. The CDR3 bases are TGTGCCAGCAGCGCACCTGACAGATCGAACACTGAAGCTTTCTTT.

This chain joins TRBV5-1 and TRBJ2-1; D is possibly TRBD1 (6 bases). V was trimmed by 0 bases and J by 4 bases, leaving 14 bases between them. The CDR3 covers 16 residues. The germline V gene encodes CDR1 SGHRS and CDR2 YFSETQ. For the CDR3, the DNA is TGCGCCAGCAGCTTGGGGGGACAACGGGAATACAATGAGCAGTTCTTC. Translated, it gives CASSLGGQREYNEQFF. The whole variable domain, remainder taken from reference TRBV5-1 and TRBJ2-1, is KAGVTQTPRYLIKTRGQQVTLSCSPISGHRSVSWYQQTPGQGLQFLFEYFSETQRNKGNFPGRFSGRQFSNSRSEMNVSTLELGDSALYLCASSLGGQREYNEQFFGPGTRLTVL.

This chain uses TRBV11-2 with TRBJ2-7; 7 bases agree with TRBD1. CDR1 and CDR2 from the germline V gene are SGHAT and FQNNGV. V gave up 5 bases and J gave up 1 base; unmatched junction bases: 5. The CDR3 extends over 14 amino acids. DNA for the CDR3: TGTGCCAGCAGCGTCGGGACAGCATCCTACGAGCAGTACTTC. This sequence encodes CASSVGTASYEQYF.

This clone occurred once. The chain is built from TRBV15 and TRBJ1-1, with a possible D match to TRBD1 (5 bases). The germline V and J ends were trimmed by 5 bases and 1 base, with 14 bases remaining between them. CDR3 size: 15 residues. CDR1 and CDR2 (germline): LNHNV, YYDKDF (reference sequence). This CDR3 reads CATSWGAGQNTEAFF. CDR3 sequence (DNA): TGTGCCACCAGCTGGGGTGCGGGGCAGAACACTGAAGCTTTCTTT.

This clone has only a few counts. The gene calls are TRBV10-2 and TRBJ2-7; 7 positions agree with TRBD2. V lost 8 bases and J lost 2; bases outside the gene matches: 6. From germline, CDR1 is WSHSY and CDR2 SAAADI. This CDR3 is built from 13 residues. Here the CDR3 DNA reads TGCGCCAGCGGGGCGGGGGTAGCCTACGAGCAGTACTTC. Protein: CASGAGVAYEQYF.

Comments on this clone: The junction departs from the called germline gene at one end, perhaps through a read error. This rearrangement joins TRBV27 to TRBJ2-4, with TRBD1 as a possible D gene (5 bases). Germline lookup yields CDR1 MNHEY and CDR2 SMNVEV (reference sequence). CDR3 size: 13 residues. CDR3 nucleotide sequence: TGTGCCAGCAGTTTCTTGGACAAAAACAGTCAGTACTTC. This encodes CASSFLDKNSQYF.

Here the CDR3 reads CSVQGVGSYEQYF. CDR3 DNA: TGCAGCGTCCAGGGGGTAGGGTCCTACGAGCAGTACTTC. V usage is TRBV29-1 and J usage is TRBJ2-7; 7 bases agree with TRBD1. CDR1 is SQVTM and CDR2 is ANQGSEA in the germline V gene. This CDR3 spans 13 amino acids. With 6 bases clipped from V and 1 base from J, the junction kept 6 bases outside the gene matches.

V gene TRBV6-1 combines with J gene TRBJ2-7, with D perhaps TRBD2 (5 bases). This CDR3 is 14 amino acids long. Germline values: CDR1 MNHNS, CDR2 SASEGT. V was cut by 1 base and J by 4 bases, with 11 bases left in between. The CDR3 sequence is CASSEGGQIYEQYF. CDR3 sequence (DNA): TGTGCCAGCAGTGAAGGAGGGCAGATATACGAGCAGTACTTC.

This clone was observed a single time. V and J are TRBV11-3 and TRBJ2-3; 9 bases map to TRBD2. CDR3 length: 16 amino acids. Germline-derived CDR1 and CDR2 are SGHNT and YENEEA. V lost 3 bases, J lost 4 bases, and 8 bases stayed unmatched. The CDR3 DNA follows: TGTGCCAGCAGCTTTTACCTAGCGGGGAGAGCAGATACGCAGTATTTT. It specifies CASSFYLAGRADTQYF.

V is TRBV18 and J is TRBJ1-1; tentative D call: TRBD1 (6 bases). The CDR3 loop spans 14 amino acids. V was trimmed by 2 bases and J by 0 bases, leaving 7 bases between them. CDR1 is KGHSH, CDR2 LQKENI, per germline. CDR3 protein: CASSPGQLNTEAFF. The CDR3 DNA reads TGTGCCAGCTCACCAGGACAGCTGAACACTGAAGCTTTCTTT.

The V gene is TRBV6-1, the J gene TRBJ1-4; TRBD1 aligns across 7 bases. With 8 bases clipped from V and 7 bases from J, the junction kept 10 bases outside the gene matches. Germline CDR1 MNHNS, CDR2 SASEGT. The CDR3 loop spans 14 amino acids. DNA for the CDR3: TGTGCCAGCCTTTATGGACAGGCGGCTGAAAAACTGTTTTTT. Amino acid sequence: CASLYGQAAEKLFF.